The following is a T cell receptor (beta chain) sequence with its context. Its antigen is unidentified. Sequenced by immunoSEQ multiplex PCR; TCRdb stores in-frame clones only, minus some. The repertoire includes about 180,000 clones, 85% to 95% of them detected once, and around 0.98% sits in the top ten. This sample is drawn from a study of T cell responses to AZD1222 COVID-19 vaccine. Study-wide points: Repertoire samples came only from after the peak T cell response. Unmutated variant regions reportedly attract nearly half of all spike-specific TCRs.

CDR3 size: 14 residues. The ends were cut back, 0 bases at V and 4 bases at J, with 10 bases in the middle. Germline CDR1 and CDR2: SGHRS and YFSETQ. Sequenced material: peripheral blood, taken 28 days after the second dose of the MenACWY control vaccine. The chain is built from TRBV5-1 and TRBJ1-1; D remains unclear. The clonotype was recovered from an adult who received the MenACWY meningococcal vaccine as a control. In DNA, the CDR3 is TGCGCCAGCAGCTTGGCCCGGGGTCGCACTGAAGCTTTCTTT. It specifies CASSLARGRTEAFF.